These 3 T cell receptor beta chains came from one sample sequenced in a study of T cell repertoires in cytomegalovirus infection. Their antigen targets remain unknown. TCRdb itself ran the reads through MiXCR, one entry per CDR3 protein. This table holds about 25,000 distinct CDR3 sequences, 20% to 25% found once. Sequencing was performed on CD8+ T cells from cultured PBMCs, taken from culture after CMV antigen stimulation. The origin of the receptors is a human donor in good health (CMV status not recorded). Some clones in this sample may be carry-over from other donors' samples.

The gene calls are TRBV20-1 and TRBJ2-5; 10 bases are shared with TRBD2. Germline CDR1 DFQATT, CDR2 SNEGSKA (reference sequence). V was pared by 4 bases and J by 7 bases, with 12 bases of the junction left unmatched. This CDR3 spans 15 amino acids. CDR3 in amino acids: CSATPAGGDAGTQYF. The CDR3 DNA sequence: TGCAGTGCTACCCCAGCGGGGGGGGATGCGGGGACCCAGTACTTC.

The chain joins TRBV19 to TRBJ2-6; TRBD1 is a possible D gene (5 bases). The ends were cut back, 4 bases at V and 2 bases at J, with 12 bases in the middle. Germline loops: CDR1 LNHDA, CDR2 SQIVND (reference sequence). This CDR3 is 16 amino acids long. The CDR3 bases are TGTGCCAGTAGTAGGCAGGGTTTGGCTGGGGCCAACGTCCTGACTTTC. Translated, it gives CASSRQGLAGANVLTF.

In this sample, this clonotype turned up many times. This chain joins TRBV11-2 and TRBJ1-4, with D possibly TRBD1 on 5 matching bases. This CDR3 region has 13 residues. In germline, CDR1 is SGHAT, CDR2 FQNNGV. Trimming cost V 2 bases and J 7 bases, with 8 bases left between them. CDR3: CASSLQGVEKLFF. CDR3 sequence (DNA): TGTGCCAGCAGCTTACAGGGAGTTGAAAAACTGTTTTTT.